The 30 T cell receptor beta chains listed next were all sequenced from one sample in a study of T cell responses to AZD1222 COVID-19 vaccine. Sequenced by immunoSEQ multiplex PCR; TCRdb stores in-frame clones only, minus some. Counted here are roughly 70,000 clones, 60% to 85% occurring once; the ten biggest clones make up around 25%. The material was peripheral blood, obtained on day 0 of MenACWY control vaccination. These TCRs come from an adult in good health.

This clone has a single count. This chain links TRBV19 with TRBJ1-5; possible D gene TRBD1, 5 bases. The ends were cut back, 6 bases at V and 3 bases at J, with 15 bases in the middle. Germline V lookup: CDR1 LNHDA, CDR2 SQIVND (reference sequence). This CDR3 region has 15 residues. Here the CDR3 reads CASSLGGGINQPQHF. The CDR3 nucleotides are TGTGCCAGTAGCTTGGGGGGGGGTATCAATCAGCCCCAGCATTTT.

The chain uses TRBV2 and TRBJ1-1, with TRBD1 matching 9 bases. The length of the CDR3 is 14 residues. With 4 bases clipped from V and 3 bases from J, the junction kept 3 bases outside the gene matches. Per the germline V gene, CDR1 is SNHLY and CDR2 is FYNNEI. The CDR3 loop reads CASSVGTGYTEAFF. The CDR3 DNA sequence: TGTGCCAGCAGTGTGGGGACAGGGTACACTGAAGCTTTCTTT.

This clone is labeled as large. V gene TRBV9 combines with J gene TRBJ1-1; D is unresolved. V gave up 0 bases and J gave up 4 bases, with 4 bases separating them. In germline, CDR1 is SGDLS, CDR2 YYNGEE. There are 12 residues in the CDR3. CDR3: CASSVGGTEAFF. CDR3 sequence (DNA): TGTGCCAGCAGCGTAGGGGGCACTGAAGCTTTCTTT.

V gene TRBV5-1 combines with J gene TRBJ2-1; tentatively, D is TRBD2 (5 bases). The CDR3 has 14 amino acids. Germline CDR1 reads SGHRS; CDR2 reads YFSETQ. V gave up 2 bases and J gave up 8 bases, with 14 bases separating them. CDR3 sequence reads: CASSFAGFSHEQFF. The CDR3 DNA follows: TGCGCCAGCAGCTTTGCGGGTTTCTCGCATGAGCAGTTCTTC. Looking up the rest from reference TRBV5-1 and TRBJ2-1 gives the full variable domain: KAGVTQTPRYLIKTRGQQVTLSCSPISGHRSVSWYQQTPGQGLQFLFEYFSETQRNKGNFPGRFSGRQFSNSRSEMNVSTLELGDSALYLCASSFAGFSHEQFFGPGTRLTVL.

The rearrangement joins TRBV12-3 or TRBV12-4 to TRBJ1-2; 7 nucleotides agree with TRBD1. V gave up 5 bases and J gave up 3 bases; unmatched junction bases: 3. There are 13 residues in the CDR3. This CDR3 is CASSPGTDYGYTF. The CDR3 DNA is TGTGCCAGCAGTCCTGGGACAGACTATGGCTACACCTTC.

This clone was counted between two and nine times. V is TRBV2 and J is TRBJ2-2, with TRBD2 matching 7 bases. The CDR3 extends over 15 amino acids. CDR1 and CDR2 from the germline V gene are SNHLY and FYNNEI. With V trimmed by 5 bases and J by 7 bases, 10 bases remained unmatched. The CDR3 sequence is CASSLVLAELGELFF. CDR3 sequence (DNA): TGTGCCAGCAGTTTAGTCCTAGCGGAGCTCGGGGAGCTGTTTTTT.

Many counts were recorded for this clone. The chain combines TRBV2 with TRBJ1-1; TRBD1 aligns across 8 bases. Germline CDR1 and CDR2: SNHLY and FYNNEI. The CDR3 loop spans 11 amino acids. V was clipped by 5 bases and J by 8 bases; unmatched bases: 1. The CDR3 bases are TGTGCCAGCAGTTGGGACAGGGAAGCTTTCTTT. Its protein is CASSWDREAFF.

The gene calls are TRBV2 and TRBJ1-2, with D uncertain. The CDR3 covers 15 residues. The germline gives CDR1 SNHLY, CDR2 FYNNEI. Trimming pared 1 base from V and 12 bases from J, leaving 21 bases between. This CDR3 reads CASSEGFFGHTGHTF. DNA of the CDR3: TGTGCCAGCAGTGAAGGCTTCTTTGGTCACACGGGCCACACCTTC.

V is TRBV4-2 and J is TRBJ2-2; 12 bases fit TRBD2. From germline, CDR1 is LGHNA and CDR2 YNFKEQ. V was clipped by 2 bases and J by 7 bases; unmatched bases: 11. This CDR3 contains 18 residues. The CDR3 DNA sequence: TGTGCCAGCAGCCAATATGCTCTAGCGGGAGGGCAGAGCGGGGAGCTGTTTTTT. This codes for CASSQYALAGGQSGELFF.

The chain couples TRBV2 to TRBJ1-2, with D possibly TRBD1 on 5 matching bases. CDR3 length equals 14 residues. Germline loops: CDR1 SNHLY, CDR2 FYNNEI. Trimming pared 6 bases from V and 6 bases from J, leaving 17 bases between. CDR3 loop: CASSPLTDSNGYTF. The CDR3 nucleotides are TGTGCCAGCAGCCCGCTGACAGACTCGAATGGCTACACCTTC. Based on the CDR3 plus reference TRBV2 and TRBJ1-2, the full variable domain is EPEVTQTPSHQVTQMGQEVILRCVPISNHLYFYWYRQILGQKVEFLVSFYNNEISEKSEIFDDQFSVERPDGSNFTLKIRSTKLEDSAMYFCASSPLTDSNGYTFGSGTRLTVV.

This clone was detected once. This chain uses TRBV28 with TRBJ1-4, with D unresolved. The CDR3 covers 14 residues. Germline assignment: CDR1 MDHEN and CDR2 SYDVKM. V lost 6 bases and J 4 bases, leaving 12 bases between the germline ends. The CDR3 spells CASRFIGSNEKLFF. In DNA, the CDR3 is TGTGCCAGCAGGTTTATAGGCAGTAATGAAAAACTGTTTTTT.

Notes on this clone: Other nucleotide sequences from this sample produce the same CDR3. The gene calls are TRBV7-2 and TRBJ1-1; possible D gene TRBD1, 5 bases. This CDR3 is built from 14 residues. V was shortened by 6 bases and J by 1 base, with 12 bases between the two germline ends. Germline assignment: CDR1 SGHTA and CDR2 FQGNSA. DNA for the CDR3: TGTGCCAGCAGTCCGGGACCCTCGAACACTGAAGCTTTCTTT. It is translated as CASSPGPSNTEAFF.

This rearrangement joins TRBV2 to TRBJ2-1; D gene unclear. The ends were cut back, 7 bases at V and 2 bases at J, with 12 bases in the middle. Germline CDR1 SNHLY, CDR2 FYNNEI. This CDR3 contains 14 residues. This CDR3 reads CASNVEATYNEQFF. The CDR3 coding sequence is TGTGCCAGCAATGTAGAGGCAACCTACAATGAGCAGTTCTTC.

The chain has TRBV5-6 and TRBJ2-2; D may match TRBD1 or TRBD2 (5 bases each). Looked up from germline, CDR1 is SGHDT and CDR2 is YYEEEE. V lost 2 bases to trimming and J lost 2 bases, with 16 bases between them. The CDR3 runs 17 residues. The CDR3 DNA follows: TGTGCCAGCAGCTTACTGACCTGGGACGGTAACACCGGGGAGCTGTTTTTT. It translates to CASSLLTWDGNTGELFF. The whole variable domain, remainder taken from reference TRBV5-6 and TRBJ2-2, is DAGVTQSPTHLIKTRGQQVTLRCSPKSGHDTVSWYQQALGQGPQFIFQYYEEEERQRGNFPDRFSGHQFPNYSSELNVNALLLGDSALYLCASSLLTWDGNTGELFFGEGSRLTVL.

The V and J genes are TRBV18 and TRBJ2-7; a possible D gene is TRBD1 (6 bases). The CDR3 consists of 13 residues. V was trimmed by 3 bases and J by 3 bases, leaving 9 bases between them. Germline V gene sequence: CDR1 KGHSH, CDR2 LQKENI. CDR3 DNA: TGTGCCAGCTCACCCCGCAGGGGCTACGAGCAGTACTTC. The encoded protein is CASSPRRGYEQYF.

CDR3 protein: CASSIRVTGELFF. Here the CDR3 DNA reads TGCGCCAGCAGTATCAGGGTTACCGGGGAGCTGTTTTTT. This rearrangement joins TRBV10-2 to TRBJ2-2; possibly TRBD1 for D (5 bases). Per the germline V gene, CDR1 is WSHSY and CDR2 is SAAADI. The CDR3 covers 13 residues. V lost 5 bases and J 5 bases, leaving 9 bases between the germline ends.

This clone was found a few times. J is TRBJ2-1 and V is TRBV4-1; TRBD2 matches 15 bases. V lost 3 bases, J lost 7 bases, and 7 bases stayed unmatched. Germline values: CDR1 MGHRA, CDR2 YSYEKL. The CDR3 is 17 residues long. CDR3: CASSQYGLAGGDNEQFF. CDR3 bases: TGCGCCAGCAGCCAGTACGGACTAGCGGGGGGGGATAATGAGCAGTTCTTC.

The chain joins TRBV21-1 to TRBJ1-2. TRBV21-1 is flagged as a pseudogene. The CDR3 is made up of 14 amino acids. CDR3 DNA: TGTGCCAGCAGCAAGGTCCAAGCTAACTATGGCTACACCTTC. Translating gives CASSKVQANYGYTF.

The chain recombines TRBV3-1 (or the pseudogene TRBV3-2) with TRBJ1-2; D possibly corresponds to TRBD1 (6 bases). CDR1 is LGHDT and CDR2 is YNNKEL in the germline V gene (reference sequence). CDR3 length equals 14 residues. Trimming pared 6 bases from V and 8 bases from J, leaving 19 bases between. CDR3 loop: CASRSSSRGGGYTF. The CDR3 region has the DNA TGTGCCAGCAGAAGTTCGAGCAGGGGAGGCGGCTACACCTTC.

The chain is built from TRBV5-6 and TRBJ2-5; TRBD1 is a possible D gene (6 bases). Germline V gene lookup returns CDR1 SGHDT and CDR2 YYEEEE. CDR3 length: 13 amino acids. Trimming removed 6 bases from V and 4 bases from J, with 13 bases in between. CDR3 sequence reads: CASTGIGGETQYF. The CDR3 DNA reads as TGTGCCAGCACCGGAATAGGGGGAGAGACCCAGTACTTC.

The CDR3 DNA sequence: TGTGCCAGCAGCAAGGGGGCCAACGTCCTGACTTTC. Its protein is CASSKGANVLTF. The chain employs TRBV6-2 or TRBV6-3 and TRBJ2-6, with unresolved D. Germline V lookup: CDR1 MNHEY, CDR2 SVGEGT. This CDR3 comprises 12 residues. The V end lost 6 bases, the J end lost 4 bases, and 4 bases lay between the germline ends.

V and J are TRBV15 and TRBJ1-1; possibly TRBD1 for D (5 bases). Trimming stripped 3 bases from V and 2 bases from J, with 7 bases between. This CDR3 is built from 13 residues. Per the germline V gene, CDR1 is LNHNV and CDR2 is YYDKDF (reference sequence). Here the CDR3 DNA reads TGTGCCACCAGCAGTCAGGGCAACACTGAAGCTTTCTTT. It specifies CATSSQGNTEAFF.

The chain joins TRBV29-1 to TRBJ1-1; 7 nucleotides agree with TRBD1. Germline V gene lookup returns CDR1 SQVTM and CDR2 ANQGSEA. The ends lost 6 bases at V and 1 base at J; junction bases unmatched: 11. CDR3 length equals 15 residues. The CDR3, as DNA: TGCAGCGTCAACGGGAAGGGGGCGCAGAACACTGAAGCTTTCTTT. As protein: CSVNGKGAQNTEAFF.

V and J are TRBV5-4 and TRBJ2-4; D may match TRBD1 or TRBD2 (6 bases each). Germline V CDR1 and CDR2: SGHNT, YYREEE (reference sequence). The V and J ends lost 7 bases and 2 bases respectively, with 16 bases between them. The CDR3 loop spans 15 amino acids. In DNA form, the CDR3 reads TGTGCCAGCGGGGGGCCCGACGAAACCAAAAACATTCAGTACTTC. Its protein product is CASGGPDETKNIQYF.

This chain joins TRBV2 and TRBJ1-5; D unclear. V dropped 7 bases and J dropped 1 base, with 5 bases sitting between them. The length of the CDR3 is 12 residues. In germline, CDR1 is SNHLY, CDR2 FYNNEI. The CDR3 here is CASKDSNQPQHF. CDR3 DNA sequence: TGTGCCAGCAAGGACAGCAATCAGCCCCAGCATTTT.

This chain uses TRBV19 with TRBJ2-3; 9 positions agree with TRBD2. The trim removed 5 bases at V and 1 base at J, leaving 4 bases unmatched. The CDR3 is 15 residues long. Germline CDR1 LNHDA, CDR2 SQIVND (reference sequence). The CDR3 region is CASSLASGGTDTQYF. The DNA for the CDR3 is TGTGCCAGTAGTTTGGCTAGCGGGGGCACAGATACGCAGTATTTT.

The genes are TRBV7-2 and TRBJ2-7, with D hard to call. Germline CDR1 reads SGHTA; CDR2 reads FQGNSA. Trimming removed 5 bases at V and 2 bases at J, with 13 bases between. CDR3 length: 14 residues. The CDR3 DNA sequence: TGTGCCAGCAGCACCCGACAAGGAGCCTACGAGCAGTACTTC. It yields the protein CASSTRQGAYEQYF. The full variable domain, its missing parts supplied by reference TRBV7-2 and TRBJ2-7, is GAGVSQSPSNKVTEKGKDVELRCDPISGHTALYWYRQSLGQGLEFLIYFQGNSAPDKSGLPSDRFSAERTGGSVSTLTIQRTQQEDSAVYLCASSTRQGAYEQYFGPGTRLTVT.

This chain uses TRBV5-4 with TRBJ2-5, with 8 bases aligning to TRBD2. The germline CDR1 and CDR2 sequences are SGHNT and YYREEE (reference sequence). This CDR3 region has 14 residues. V lost 5 bases, J lost 1 base, and 4 bases stayed unmatched. DNA of the CDR3: TGTGCCAGCAGTGTAACTAGCGGCCAAGAGACCCAGTACTTC. It encodes CASSVTSGQETQYF.

The chain uses TRBV12-3 or TRBV12-4 and TRBJ2-3; D possibly corresponds to TRBD2 (5 bases). Trimming stripped 2 bases from V and 6 bases from J, with 9 bases between. This CDR3 contains 13 residues. The CDR3 sequence is CASSLRGRDTQYF. Written as DNA, the CDR3 is TGTGCCAGCAGTTTACGGGGTAGGGATACGCAGTATTTT.

The rearrangement links TRBV9 to TRBJ1-2, with 7 bases lining up with TRBD1. Germline V gives CDR1 SGDLS, CDR2 YYNGEE. V shed 4 bases and J 3 bases; nucleotides not matched to a gene: 6. There are 14 residues in the CDR3. The CDR3 loop reads CASSLSGTDYGYTF. CDR3 nucleotides: TGTGCCAGCAGCCTGAGCGGGACAGACTATGGCTACACCTTC. The complete variable domain, with remaining parts taken from reference TRBV9 and TRBJ1-2, reads DSGVTQTPKHLITATGQRVTLRCSPRSGDLSVYWYQQSLDQGLQFLIQYYNGEERAKGNILERFSAQQFPDLHSELNLSSLELGDSALYFCASSLSGTDYGYTFGSGTRLTVV.